These 30 T cell receptor beta chains were all obtained from the same sample, sequenced in a study of T cells expressing NK-cell markers. From the 5' RACE reads, TCRdb lists one entry per CDR3 protein and no DNA. The sample holds 550,000 or so distinct CDR3 sequences. Sequencing was done on a sample of blood T cells: a sorted CD56 or NKG2C T cell subset, CD4+ or CD8+ T cells, or bulk PBMC T cells (not recorded which). The receptor set was obtained from a man between 18 and 29 years old in good health.

The rearrangement links TRBV29-1 to TRBJ2-3; no DNA is available, so the TRBD2 call from TCRdb remains unchecked. This CDR3 has 15 residues. Germline CDR1 SQVTM, CDR2 ANQGSEA. The CDR3: CSVNKRLAGADTQYF.

V usage is TRBV20-1 and J usage is TRBJ2-7; TCRdb picks TRBD1, but there is no DNA to check that call. CDR3 length: 14 amino acids. The germline V gene has CDR1 DFQATT and CDR2 SNEGSKA (reference sequence). CDR3 protein: CSARAGPGPNEQYF.

The chain combines TRBV7-2 with TRBJ2-1; lacking DNA, the TRBD2 call made by TCRdb goes unchecked. The CDR3 has 15 amino acids. Germline CDR1 is SGHTA and CDR2 is FQGNSA. CDR3 region: CASKLGTSDYNEQFF.

The chain employs TRBV12-3 or TRBV12-4 and TRBJ1-1. The CDR3 is made up of 14 amino acids. CDR3 in amino acids: CASSSWAGGTEAFF.

The gene calls are TRBV7-3 and TRBJ1-1. The germline CDR1 and CDR2 sequences are SGHTA and FQGTGA. The CDR3 has 15 amino acids. This CDR3 reads CASSLIAAQTTEAFF.

This chain connects TRBV7-2 to TRBJ1-2. There are 16 residues in the CDR3. Germline CDR1 is SGHTA and CDR2 is FQGNSA. CDR3 amino acids: CASSPDLLGIRYGYTF.

This chain joins TRBV5-6 and TRBJ2-3; TCRdb lists TRBD1, though no DNA is available to test this call. Germline values: CDR1 SGHDT, CDR2 YYEEEE. CDR3 length equals 13 residues. CDR3 residues: CASSQQGTNTQYF.

The V gene is TRBV20-1, the J gene TRBJ1-2; TCRdb lists TRBD1, though no DNA is available to test this call. Germline assignment: CDR1 DFQATT and CDR2 SNEGSKA (reference sequence). CDR3 length: 17 residues. The CDR3 protein is CSARGGAGGGTNYGYTF.

The chain uses TRBV29-1 and TRBJ1-2. CDR3 length: 13 amino acids. Germline V gene lookup returns CDR1 SQVTM and CDR2 ANQGSEA. The chain's CDR3 is CSVEDLGSRGYTF. The full variable domain, completed using reference TRBV29-1 and TRBJ1-2, is SAVISQKPSRDICQRGTSLTIQCQVDSQVTMMFWYRQQPGQSLTLIATANQGSEATYESGFVIDKFPISRPNLTFSTLTVSNMSPEDSSIYLCSVEDLGSRGYTFGSGTRLTVV.

The chain has TRBV14 and TRBJ2-5; TCRdb proposes TRBD1, but this gene call is untestable without DNA. Germline CDR1 and CDR2: SGHDN and FVKESK. This CDR3 has 16 amino acids. CDR3 sequence reads: CASSQVAAGTQETQYF.

The gene calls are TRBV10-3 and TRBJ2-6; no DNA is available, so the TRBD1 call from TCRdb remains unchecked. CDR3 length: 14 residues. Germline values: CDR1 ENHRY, CDR2 SYGVKD. The CDR3 sequence: CATRPSSGANVLTF.

The chain is built from TRBV4-3 and TRBJ1-4. CDR1 is LGHNA and CDR2 is YSLEER in the germline V gene. The CDR3 consists of 16 residues. CDR3 amino acids: CASSQDRSSENEKLFF.

The gene calls are TRBV27 and TRBJ2-7; TCRdb's D gene call, TRBD1, goes unchecked for lack of DNA. Germline V gene sequence: CDR1 MNHEY, CDR2 SMNVEV (reference sequence). This CDR3 region has 14 residues. The CDR3 protein is CASSFDRGLYEQYF.

The chain carries TRBV5-1 and TRBJ2-1; TCRdb reports TRBD2, a call that lacks DNA to check it against. Germline V CDR1 and CDR2: SGHRS, YFSETQ. The CDR3 totals 20 residues. The CDR3: CASSWPAGTRGEGTYNEQFF. The complete variable domain, with remaining parts taken from reference TRBV5-1 and TRBJ2-1, reads KAGVTQTPRYLIKTRGQQVTLSCSPISGHRSVSWYQQTPGQGLQFLFEYFSETQRNKGNFPGRFSGRQFSNSRSEMNVSTLELGDSALYLCASSWPAGTRGEGTYNEQFFGPGTRLTVL.

The chain employs TRBV6-5 and TRBJ2-3. This CDR3 comprises 11 residues. The germline V gene has CDR1 MNHEY and CDR2 SVGAGI. CDR3 loop: CASSYQFSQYF.

The CDR3 is CASSRPSDRVAGELFF. The chain couples TRBV6-2 or TRBV6-3 to TRBJ2-2; TCRdb gives TRBD1 as the D gene, but with no DNA this cannot be confirmed. Germline-derived CDR1 and CDR2 are MNHEY and SVGEGT. The length of the CDR3 is 16 residues.

This sequence joins TRBV12-3 or TRBV12-4 and TRBJ1-6; with no DNA, the TCRdb D assignment of TRBD1 cannot be verified. The CDR3 sequence is 15 residues long. The CDR3 loop reads CASSFGGGRVSPLHF.

This chain connects TRBV18 to TRBJ1-1; the D call from TCRdb, TRBD1, cannot be confirmed without DNA. Germline V gives CDR1 KGHSH, CDR2 LQKENI. The CDR3 has 16 amino acids. The CDR3 reads CASSPYLDRLNTEAFF. Complete variable domain (other parts from reference TRBV18 and TRBJ1-1): NAGVMQNPRHLVRRRGQEARLRCSPMKGHSHVYWYRQLPEEGLKFMVYLQKENIIDESGMPKERFSAEFPKEGPSILRIQQVVRGDSAAYFCASSPYLDRLNTEAFFGQGTRLTVV.

V and J are TRBV20-1 and TRBJ2-4; TCRdb lists TRBD2, though no DNA is available to test this call. CDR1 is DFQATT, CDR2 SNEGSKA, per germline (reference sequence). There are 15 residues in the CDR3. The CDR3 is CSARPPRLAKNIQYF.

This chain uses TRBV12-3 or TRBV12-4 with TRBJ2-4; TCRdb's D call of TRBD2 is untestable without DNA. The CDR3 consists of 16 residues. The CDR3 is CASSAGTSGRKNIQYF.

The chain combines TRBV25-1 with TRBJ1-2. Germline V lookup: CDR1 MGHDK, CDR2 SYGVNS. The length of the CDR3 is 13 residues. The CDR3 loop reads CASSEVGKAGYTF.

This chain uses TRBV6-1 with TRBJ1-3. Looked up from germline, CDR1 is MNHNS and CDR2 is SASEGT. The length of the CDR3 is 13 residues. The chain's CDR3 is CATTDRSGNTIYF.

The J gene is TRBJ2-3, the V gene TRBV7-9; TCRdb proposes TRBD2, but this gene call is untestable without DNA. Germline values: CDR1 SEHNR, CDR2 FQNEAQ (reference sequence). This CDR3 has 16 residues. The CDR3 is CASSPRTSFSTDTQYF.

The rearrangement links TRBV4-2 to TRBJ2-7; TCRdb's assignment of TRBD1 cannot be checked, as there is no DNA. Germline assignment: CDR1 LGHNA and CDR2 YNFKEQ. This CDR3 spans 14 amino acids. The chain's CDR3 is CASSHEVTGVEQYF.

V gene TRBV12-3 or TRBV12-4 combines with J gene TRBJ1-2. The CDR3 is 13 amino acids. CDR3 sequence reads: CASSPPEGWGYTF.

J is TRBJ1-1 and V is TRBV10-2. Germline CDR1 and CDR2: WSHSY and SAAADI. The CDR3 extends over 14 amino acids. CDR3: CASSESGMSTEAFF.

The chain uses TRBV5-1 and TRBJ2-4; TCRdb designates TRBD2, a call that cannot be tested without DNA. CDR1 SGHRS and CDR2 YFSETQ come from the germline V gene. CDR3 length: 18 amino acids. CDR3 protein: CASSHGLAGEDGKNIQYF.

The rearrangement uses TRBV12-3 or TRBV12-4 and TRBJ2-5; TCRdb picks TRBD2, but there is no DNA to check that call. The CDR3 contains 15 residues. CDR3 region: CASSLRTSGTETQYF.

The genes are TRBV6-2 or TRBV6-3 and TRBJ2-7. CDR1 and CDR2 (germline): MNHEY, SVGEGT. This CDR3 has 13 residues. The CDR3 loop reads CASGYSFSAEQYF.

The chain carries TRBV10-3 and TRBJ2-1. Germline-derived CDR1 and CDR2 are ENHRY and SYGVKD. The CDR3 is 12 residues long. This chain's CDR3 is CAISESIGEQFF.